These T cell receptor beta chains were read from a single sample in a study of cytomegalovirus exposure and HLA in healthy donors. Data came from immunoSEQ multiplex PCR; TCRdb stores just in-frame clones and leaves some out. The table records roughly 200,000 clones, approximately 86% of them present only once. The sequencing input was PBMCs. All receptors derive from a man between 25 and 39 years old in good health and CMV-seropositive. CDR3s include the opening cysteine and the closing phenylalanine or tryptophan. The D gene is left open where the match is weak. Part of the rows lack a size; the others show once, few, many or a class for expanded clones.

-	TRBV6-1	TRBJ1-1	13	-	TGTGCCAGCAGTGAACTTTTGGCCACTGAAGCTTTCTTT	CASSELLATEAFF
-	TRBV27	TRBJ1-2	15	-	TGTGCCAGCAGTTTATCGGTTGGCAGGGAATATGGCTACACCTTC	CASSLSVGREYGYTF
TRBD1	TRBV5-1	TRBJ1-6	14	-	TGCGCCAGCAAGACAGGGGCAAGTAATTCACCCCTCCACTTT	CASKTGASNSPLHF
-	TRBV4-1	TRBJ2-7	14	-	TGCGCCAGCAGCCAAGAGAGACCCAACCACGAGCAGTACTTC	CASSQERPNHEQYF
-	TRBV5-1	TRBJ1-2	12	-	TGCGCCAGCAGCGCGTCCTTTATTGGCTACACCTTC	CASSASFIGYTF
-	TRBV7-3	TRBJ1-1	13	-	TGTGCCAGCAGCTCCAGCCTAAACACTGAAGCTTTCTTT	CASSSSLNTEAFF
TRBD2	TRBV15	TRBJ2-2	19	-	TGTGCCACCAGCAGAGCCGGACTAGCGGGTTACCTTAACACCGGGGAGCTGTTTTTT	CATSRAGLAGYLNTGELFF
-	TRBV6-5	TRBJ2-1	12	-	TGTGCCAGTAGAGGCCCCTACAATGAGCAGTTCTTC	CASRGPYNEQFF
TRBD2	TRBV19	TRBJ2-3	14	once	TGTGCCAGTAGATCTAGCGGGAGGGCCGGAACGCAGTATTTT	CASRSSGRAGTQYF
-	TRBV4-1	TRBJ1-1	13	-	TGCGCCAGCAGCCCCCGGTCCCGCACTGAAGCTTTCTTT	CASSPRSRTEAFF
-	TRBV4-3	TRBJ1-5	15	-	TGCGCCAGCAGCCAAGCGACAGGCCCCAATCAGCCCCAGCATTTT	CASSQATGPNQPQHF
-	TRBV7-6	TRBJ2-3	15	-	TGTGCCAGCAGCCCACCGGGACTCAGGGATTCTACGCAGTATTTT	CASSPPGLRDSTQYF
TRBD1	TRBV9	TRBJ2-7	15	-	TGTGCCAGCAGCCCCGACAGGGGTCGGTCCTACGAGCAGTACTTC	CASSPDRGRSYEQYF
TRBD1	TRBV5-1	TRBJ2-7	14	once	TGCGCCAGCAGCTTGGCAACAGGGGCCTACGAGCAGTACTTC	CASSLATGAYEQYF
-	TRBV5-6	TRBJ1-2	15	-	TGTGCCAGCAGCTCCGGACCTCGCCAGGGGTATGGCTACACCTTC	CASSSGPRQGYGYTF
TRBD1	TRBV4-3	TRBJ1-2	18	-	TGCGCCAGCAGCCAACCACCGGGACAGGGGGCGAGTATCTATGGCTACACCTTC	CASSQPPGQGASIYGYTF
-	TRBV7-3	TRBJ2-5	15	-	TGTGCCAGCAGCTTTGCGGGACTTAAGGGGGAGACCCAGTACTTC	CASSFAGLKGETQYF
-	TRBV6-5	TRBJ1-2	13	few	TGTGCCAGCAGTTGGTCTGCCCCATCTGGCTACACCTTC	CASSWSAPSGYTF
-	TRBV19	TRBJ1-1	13	-	TGTGCCAGTAAAGGTGGGGTGAACACTGAAGCTTTCTTT	CASKGGVNTEAFF
-	TRBV6-5	TRBJ1-5	15	-	TGTGCCAGCAGTTACTCCGGGGGCGTCAATCAGCCCCAGCATTTT	CASSYSGGVNQPQHF
-	TRBV7-2	TRBJ2-6	11	-	TGTGCCAGCAGCCCCCGAGACGTCCTGACTTTC	CASSPRDVLTF
-	TRBV23-1	TRBJ2-2	15	-	TGCGCCAGCTACCCCGGAGAGACGAACACCGGGGAGCTGTTTTTT	CASYPGETNTGELFF
-	TRBV5-8	TRBJ2-7	12	-	TGTGCCAGCCCAGAAGGGGAATACGAGCAGTACTTC	CASPEGEYEQYF
-	TRBV29-1	TRBJ2-1	16	-	TGCAGCGTCCATCTAGTAGGTCATTCCCCGTACAATGAGCAGTTCTTC	CSVHLVGHSPYNEQFF
-	TRBV5-6	TRBJ1-5	12	-	TGTGCCAGCAGCTTGCTCACCGGGACCCAGCATTTT	CASSLLTGTQHF
TRBD1	TRBV9	TRBJ1-1	18	-	TGTGCCAGCAGCGTAGACGGACAGGGTGGTGTCCGTGACACTGAAGCTTTCTTT	CASSVDGQGGVRDTEAFF
-	TRBV5-1	TRBJ1-1	13	-	TGCGCCAGCAGCTTGGAGAGGGACACTGAAGCTTTCTTT	CASSLERDTEAFF
-	TRBV2	TRBJ2-1	16	few	TGTGCCAGCAGCGCTACTACAGCATTATACTACAATGAGCAGTTCTTC	CASSATTALYYNEQFF
-	TRBV27	TRBJ1-6	14	-	TGTGCCAGCTGTCCGTGGGGGCTAGGGTCACCCCTCCACTTT	CASCPWGLGSPLHF
-	TRBV5-4	TRBJ2-3	15	-	TGTGCCAGCAGCTTGGCTGGCGTCTTCACAGATACGCAGTATTTT	CASSLAGVFTDTQYF
TRBD1	TRBV6-5	TRBJ2-1	15	-	TGTGCCAGCAGTTTCCTTTGGACAGGGGGGTATGAGCAGTTCTTC	CASSFLWTGGYEQFF
TRBD1	TRBV6-5	TRBJ1-5	14	-	TGTGCCAGCAGGACGGACAGGGGTGGCCAGCCCCAGCATTTT	CASRTDRGGQPQHF
-	TRBV19	TRBJ2-1	13	few	TGTGCCAGTAGGGACAGTAGGTCGGATGAGCAGTTCTTC	CASRDSRSDEQFF
TRBD1	TRBV10-3	TRBJ2-2	12	few	TGTGCCACCTGGGACAGCACCGGGGAGCTGTTTTTT	CATWDSTGELFF
-	TRBV11-2	TRBJ1-5	15	-	TGTGCCAGCAGCCTCGCAGCAGGCCCAGGGCAGCCCCAGCATTTT	CASSLAAGPGQPQHF
-	TRBV25-1	TRBJ2-7	14	-	TGTGCCAGCAGTGATGAGACCCGGGGCTACGAGCAGTACTTC	CASSDETRGYEQYF
TRBD2	TRBV5-1	TRBJ2-1	16	-	TGCGCCAGCAGCCCGTCGGATAGCGGGAGGGCCCATGAGCAGTTCTTC	CASSPSDSGRAHEQFF
TRBD1	TRBV5-5	TRBJ2-7	15	-	TGTGCCAGCAGCTGGTTAGGGACAGGGTATTCCGAGCAGTACTTC	CASSWLGTGYSEQYF
-	TRBV10-3	TRBJ1-1	14	once	TGTGCCATCAGACCCGTTTCGGGGAACACTGAAGCTTTCTTT	CAIRPVSGNTEAFF
TRBD1	TRBV7-2	TRBJ1-6	16	-	TGTGCCAGCAGCTTAGATTCGACAGGGGCGTATTCACCCCTCCACTTT	CASSLDSTGAYSPLHF
TRBD2	TRBV11-3	TRBJ2-2	16	-	TGTGCCAGCAGCTCCCAACCCACTAGCGACACCGGGGAGCTGTTTTTT	CASSSQPTSDTGELFF
-	TRBV5-4	TRBJ2-5	15	-	TGTGCCAGCAGCTTGGGCCAGGGGGGTCAAGAGACCCAGTACTTC	CASSLGQGGQETQYF
TRBD2	TRBV2	TRBJ2-2	14	-	TGTGCCAGCAGTGAAGCAGCGGGGACCGGGGAGCTGTTTTTT	CASSEAAGTGELFF
TRBD1	TRBV7-8	TRBJ2-2	16	-	TGTGCCAGCAGCCCCCGGGGACAGGCGAACACCGGGGAGCTGTTTTTT	CASSPRGQANTGELFF
TRBD1	TRBV18	TRBJ2-1	17	-	TGTGCCAGCTCACCCGCTGACCGGGACAGGGTGCGCAATGAGCAGTTCTTC	CASSPADRDRVRNEQFF
TRBD2	TRBV2	TRBJ2-2	16	-	TGTGCCAGCAGCATTAGCGGGCTTGCGAACACCGGGGAGCTGTTTTTT	CASSISGLANTGELFF
TRBD1	TRBV4-3	TRBJ1-2	16	-	TGCGCCAGCAGCCAAGAATGGGGACAGGGAACCTATGGCTACACCTTC	CASSQEWGQGTYGYTF
-	TRBV6-6	TRBJ1-1	14	-	TGTGCCAGCAGTCTCACAGGGAAACTCACTGAAGCTTTCTTT	CASSLTGKLTEAFF
TRBD2	TRBV9	TRBJ2-1	23	-	TGTGCCAGCAGCTCGCAGGGGGCACCTTTCGAGAGTCTAGCGGGAGTTCTATACAATGAGCAGTTCTTC	CASSSQGAPFESLAGVLYNEQFF
TRBD1	TRBV25-1	TRBJ1-6	16	-	TGTGCCAGCAGTGCCCTAACGACAGGGATAGATTCACCCCTCCACTTT	CASSALTTGIDSPLHF
TRBD2	TRBV15	TRBJ2-1	17	-	TGTGCCACCAGCAGATCATGGGGCGGGAGGGATATCTATGAGCAGTTCTTC	CATSRSWGGRDIYEQFF
-	TRBV10-3	TRBJ1-4	13	-	TGTGCCATCAGTGAGGGAACTAATGAAAAACTGTTTTTT	CAISEGTNEKLFF
-	TRBV28	TRBJ2-3	16	-	TGTGCCAGCAGCCCGGGACACTCGAGGGGCCCAGATACGCAGTATTTT	CASSPGHSRGPDTQYF
-	TRBV6-5	TRBJ2-7	16	-	TGTGCCAGCAGTTCCTACCGGTGGAGGCGCTCCGACGAGCAGTACTTC	CASSSYRWRRSDEQYF